The clone carrying this T cell receptor beta chain appeared many times. This sample was taken from a study of T-cell reconstitution after alpha-beta-depleted transplantation in children. The authors prepared the TCRbeta library with unique molecular identifiers. MiXCR, run by TCRdb on the PCR reads, gives a single entry per CDR3 protein. The data hold 150,000 to 250,000 distinct CDR3 sequences, with approximately 6.8% observed a single time. The CDR3 runs to 12 residues. Germline-derived CDR1 and CDR2 are MNHEY and SMNVEV (reference sequence). Trimming left V 9 bases short and J 8 bases short, with 16 bases between.

The sequence came from a girl less than two years old with combined immunodeficiency, due to receive a stem cell transplant. The V gene is TRBV27, the J gene TRBJ1-1, with a weak D call TRBD1 (5 bases). Here the sequenced sample was PBMCs, taken before TCRalphabeta/CD19-depleted stem cell transplant. This CDR3 reads CASQGFGVEAFF. In DNA, the CDR3 is TGTGCCAGTCAGGGATTCGGGGTAGAAGCTTTCTTT.